The T cell receptor beta chain under discussion was sequenced for a study of T cells in women clearing cervical HPV infection. Study-wide background: Cases: HPV16-related CIN3 or worse on histology, a couple of invasive cancers. Cases' blood sampling followed lesion detection by median approximately 150 days (90 to 200). Case blood drawn at lesion detection; control blood after infection cleared.

About this clone: The read is 3 residues too short to cover the CDR3 end, so that end is filled in from the germline J gene.

V lost 5 bases to trimming and J lost 7 bases, with 8 bases between them. The CDR3 loop spans 11 amino acids. Measured with immunoSEQ multiplex PCR; TCRdb has only the in-frame clones, and not every one. This table lists approximately 41,000 clones. Sequenced input: blood buffy coat. The TCR originated in a woman between 18 and 75 years old with a cervical HPV16 infection that either progressed to CIN3+ or cleared (not recorded which). The J gene is TRBJ1-2, the V gene TRBV6-7; tentatively, D is TRBD1 (5 bases). TRBV6-7 is marked as an open reading frame, function uncertain. This CDR3 is CASSRQGGYTF. The part of the CDR3 DNA that was read is TGTGCCAGCAGTCGTCAGGGTGGC.